These 21 T cell receptor beta chains were all obtained from the same sample, sequenced in a study of CD8 T cells in Susac syndrome. Random-hexamer reverse transcription was applied to roughly 0.5 to 1 ug RNA. TCRdb passed the immunoSEQ multiplex PCR reads through MiXCR, listing each CDR3 protein once. The profile shows about 120,000 distinct CDR3 sequences, around 90% of them singletons. The sequencing sample was made of CD4+ T cells from PBMCs. The receptors were sampled from a human donor in good health.

The chain has TRBV20-1 and TRBJ1-3; unclear D gene. Germline-derived CDR1 and CDR2 are DFQATT and SNEGSKA (reference sequence). The V gene lost 1 base and the J gene lost 0 bases, with 19 bases spanning the gap. The CDR3 has 18 amino acids. The DNA for the CDR3 is TGCAGTGCTAGAGGCCTTGTGCGCGACCAGTACTCTGGAAACACCATATATTTT. This sequence encodes CSARGLVRDQYSGNTIYF.

This clonotype occurred once. The chain recombines TRBV13 with TRBJ1-1; D is ambiguous. This CDR3 region has 12 residues. V was shortened by 3 bases and J by 8 bases, with 10 bases between the two germline ends. CDR1 is PRHDT, CDR2 FYEKMQ, per germline (reference sequence). The CDR3 bases are TGTGCCAGCAGCTTCCAAAGCACAGAAGCTTTCTTT. Amino acid sequence: CASSFQSTEAFF.

CDR3 sequence: CASSDRAGPEQYF. The CDR3 coding sequence is TGTGCCAGCAGTGATCGAGCGGGCCCCGAGCAGTACTTC. The gene calls are TRBV25-1 and TRBJ2-7, with D tentatively TRBD2 (6 bases). CDR1 MGHDK and CDR2 SYGVNS come from the germline V gene. This CDR3 region has 13 residues. Trimming left V 3 bases short and J 6 bases short, with 12 bases between.

The chain joins TRBV4-2 to TRBJ2-1; 8 nucleotides match TRBD2. This CDR3 spans 15 amino acids. CDR1 is LGHNA, CDR2 YNFKEQ, per germline. Trimming removed 0 bases from V and 3 bases from J; junction bases left unmatched: 1. CDR3 loop: CASSQDLAGYNEQFF. CDR3 nucleotide sequence: TGTGCCAGCAGCCAAGATCTAGCGGGCTACAATGAGCAGTTCTTC.

The chain links TRBV12-5 to TRBJ2-2; perhaps TRBD1 as D (5 bases). The germline V gene has CDR1 LGHNT and CDR2 FRNRAP. The CDR3 runs 16 residues. The V and J ends lost 6 bases and 2 bases respectively, with 16 bases between them. CDR3 sequence reads: CASGLLETANTGELFF. CDR3 DNA: TGTGCTAGTGGCCTTCTCGAGACAGCTAACACCGGGGAGCTGTTTTTT.

The V call is TRBV7-9, the J call TRBJ1-1; tentative D call: TRBD1 (5 bases). Germline CDR1 and CDR2: SEHNR and FQNEAQ (reference sequence). V gave up 5 bases and J gave up 1 base, with 8 bases separating them. The CDR3 sequence is 13 residues long. The CDR3 DNA sequence: TGTGCCAGCAGCCCGACAGCGAACACTGAAGCTTTCTTT. This codes for CASSPTANTEAFF.

The chain employs TRBV12-3 or TRBV12-4 and TRBJ2-6; D is unresolved. V lost 6 bases and J 0 bases, leaving 6 bases between the germline ends. CDR3 length equals 14 residues. The DNA of the CDR3 is TGTGCCAGCAGAAAGAACTCTGGGGCCAACGTCCTGACTTTC. Amino acid sequence: CASRKNSGANVLTF.

The chain links TRBV27 to TRBJ1-6, with D uncertain. V was pared by 6 bases and J by 6 bases, with 12 bases between. Germline V gene data show CDR1 as MNHEY and CDR2 as SMNVEV (reference sequence). The CDR3 has 14 residues. The CDR3 reads CASSLKAGNSPLHF. CDR3 sequence (DNA): TGTGCCAGCAGCCTCAAAGCGGGTAATTCACCCCTCCACTTT.

The J gene is TRBJ2-1, the V gene TRBV7-9; D may be TRBD1 (6 bases). CDR3 length equals 17 residues. V shed 5 bases and J shed 14 bases, with 31 bases lying between them. Germline V gene data show CDR1 as SEHNR and CDR2 as FQNEAQ (reference sequence). DNA of the CDR3: TGTGCCAGCAGCCTAAAAAACGGGACACATTATTCGGACCGGGAGTTCTTC. This codes for CASSLKNGTHYSDREFF. The whole variable domain, filled in from reference TRBV7-9 and TRBJ2-1, reads DTGVSQNPRHKITKRGQNVTFRCDPISEHNRLYWYRQTLGQGPEFLTYFQNEAQLEKSRLLSDRFSAERPKGSFSTLEIQRTEQGDSAMYLCASSLKNGTHYSDREFFGPGTRLTVL.

This chain links TRBV19 with TRBJ2-3; D not certain. The length of the CDR3 is 13 residues. V lost 2 bases, J lost 4 bases, and 7 bases lay in between. In germline, CDR1 is LNHDA, CDR2 SQIVND (reference sequence). The CDR3 loop reads CASSIKAADTQYF. The CDR3 nucleotides are TGTGCCAGTAGTATAAAGGCTGCAGATACGCAGTATTTT.

The V call is TRBV7-9, the J call TRBJ1-2; tentatively, D is TRBD1 (6 bases). V gave up 2 bases and J gave up 10 bases, with 17 bases separating them. Germline CDR1 and CDR2: SEHNR and FQNEAQ (reference sequence). This CDR3 contains 14 residues. CDR3 protein: CASSLSGGPGDYTF. The CDR3 DNA sequence: TGTGCCAGCAGCTTATCGGGGGGGCCTGGAGACTACACCTTC.

The genes are TRBV5-1 and TRBJ2-5; no clear D. The CDR3 is 14 amino acids. Trimming left V 0 bases short and J 4 bases short, with 10 bases between. The germline V gene encodes CDR1 SGHRS and CDR2 YFSETQ. The CDR3 coding sequence is TGCGCCAGCAGCTTGGGGGGTCTAGGAGAGACCCAGTACTTC. This gives the protein CASSLGGLGETQYF.

This clonotype was counted a single time. V and J are TRBV7-8 and TRBJ2-5; D is unresolved. The CDR3 totals 19 residues. The germline V gene encodes CDR1 SGHVS and CDR2 FQNEAQ. V was cut by 5 bases and J by 5 bases, with 30 bases left in between. This chain's CDR3 is CASSLLSRGPTLAQETQYF. The CDR3 DNA reads as TGTGCCAGCAGCCTCCTGTCGCGAGGCCCCACTCTGGCCCAGGAGACCCAGTACTTC.

The rearrangement joins TRBV2 to TRBJ1-3, with 7 bases that match TRBD1. V shed 4 bases, J shed 0 bases, and the junction held 6 bases outside the gene matches. Germline CDR1 reads SNHLY; CDR2 reads FYNNEI. The CDR3 is made up of 16 amino acids. The CDR3 sequence: CASSVTQGSSGNTIYF. CDR3 sequence (DNA): TGTGCCAGCAGTGTCACACAGGGGAGCTCTGGAAACACCATATATTTT. The whole variable domain, filled in from reference TRBV2 and TRBJ1-3, reads EPEVTQTPSHQVTQMGQEVILRCVPISNHLYFYWYRQILGQKVEFLVSFYNNEISEKSEIFDDQFSVERPDGSNFTLKIRSTKLEDSAMYFCASSVTQGSSGNTIYFGEGSWLTVV.

The chain uses TRBV7-2 and TRBJ2-7; 9 positions match TRBD1. CDR3 length: 15 residues. J gave up 4 bases and V 1 base, and 5 bases lay outside the gene matches. Germline V gives CDR1 SGHTA, CDR2 FQGNSA. In DNA form, the CDR3 reads TGTGCCAGCAGCTTAGAGGGACAGGGTTCGTACGAGCAGTACTTC. Translating gives CASSLEGQGSYEQYF.

Here the CDR3 DNA reads TGTGCCTGGGGGCGACAGGGGGATCAGCCCCAGCATTTT. Translated, it gives CAWGRQGDQPQHF. V and J are TRBV30 and TRBJ1-5, with 9 bases aligning to TRBD1. Germline CDR1 reads GTSNPN; CDR2 reads SVGIG (reference sequence). This CDR3 has 13 residues. V lost 5 bases, J lost 5 bases, and 4 bases stayed unmatched.

This clonotype occurred a few times. The chain joins TRBV12-3 or TRBV12-4 to TRBJ2-3, with 9 bases fitting TRBD2. CDR3 length: 14 residues. V shed 3 bases, J shed 4 bases, and the junction held 2 bases outside the gene matches. This chain's CDR3 is CASSLLAGADTQYF. The DNA of the CDR3 is TGTGCCAGCAGTTTGTTAGCGGGAGCAGATACGCAGTATTTT.

The chain uses TRBV5-4 and TRBJ2-3; D is ambiguous. CDR1 is SGHNT and CDR2 is YYREEE in the germline V gene (reference sequence). V was trimmed by 0 bases and J by 7 bases, leaving 9 bases between them. CDR3 size: 13 residues. CDR3 region: CASSLEGPNTQYF. The CDR3 bases are TGTGCCAGCAGCTTGGAAGGGCCTAATACGCAGTATTTT. Together with reference TRBV5-4 and TRBJ2-3, the CDR3 gives the full variable domain: ETGVTQSPTHLIKTRGQQVTLRCSSQSGHNTVSWYQQALGQGPQFIFQYYREEENGRGNFPPRFSGLQFPNYSSELNVNALELDDSALYLCASSLEGPNTQYFGPGTRLTVL.

This chain uses TRBV5-1 with TRBJ1-1; D gene ambiguous. Trimming shortened V by 4 bases and J by 4 bases, and 17 bases separated the two germline ends. Germline V lookup: CDR1 SGHRS, CDR2 YFSETQ. CDR3 length: 15 amino acids. The CDR3 reads CASSPSAGSGTEAFF. DNA for the CDR3: TGCGCCAGCAGCCCGAGTGCCGGTTCCGGCACTGAAGCTTTCTTT.

For the CDR3, the DNA is TGTGCCAGCAGGAACAGGGTGAACACTGAAGCTTTCTTT. Translation gives CASRNRVNTEAFF. The chain has TRBV6-5 and TRBJ1-1, with D maybe TRBD1 (6 bases). CDR3 length equals 13 residues. Trimming stripped 6 bases from V and 0 bases from J, with 8 bases between. CDR1 MNHEY and CDR2 SVGAGI come from the germline V gene.

The gene calls are TRBV15 and TRBJ2-3, with 10 bases lining up with TRBD2. From germline, CDR1 is LNHNV and CDR2 YYDKDF (reference sequence). Trimming at V came to 0 bases and at J to 5 bases, leaving 5 bases not matched to a gene. The CDR3 consists of 16 residues. CDR3 DNA sequence: TGTGCCACCAGCAGAGATATAGCGGGAGGAAGAGATACGCAGTATTTT. Encoded protein: CATSRDIAGGRDTQYF.